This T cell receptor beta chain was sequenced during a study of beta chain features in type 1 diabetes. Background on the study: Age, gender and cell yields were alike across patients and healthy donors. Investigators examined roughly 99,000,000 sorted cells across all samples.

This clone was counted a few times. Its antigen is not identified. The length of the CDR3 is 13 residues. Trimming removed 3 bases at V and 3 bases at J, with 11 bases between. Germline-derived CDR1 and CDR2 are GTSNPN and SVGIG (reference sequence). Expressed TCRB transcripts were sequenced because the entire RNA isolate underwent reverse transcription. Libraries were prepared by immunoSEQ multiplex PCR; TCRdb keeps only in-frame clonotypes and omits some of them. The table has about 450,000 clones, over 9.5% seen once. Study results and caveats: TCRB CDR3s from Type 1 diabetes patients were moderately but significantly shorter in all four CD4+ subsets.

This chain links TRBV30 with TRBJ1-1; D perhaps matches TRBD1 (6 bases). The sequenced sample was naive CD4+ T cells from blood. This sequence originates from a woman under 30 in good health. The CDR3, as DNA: TGTGCCTGGAGCGAACAGGGTCACACTGAAGCTTTCTTT. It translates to CAWSEQGHTEAFF. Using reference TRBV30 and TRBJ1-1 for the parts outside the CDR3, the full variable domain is SQTIHQWPATLVQPVGSPLSLECTVEGTSNPNLYWYRQAAGRGLQLLFYSVGIGQISSEVPQNLSASRPQDRQFILSSKKLLLSDSGFYLCAWSEQGHTEAFFGQGTRLTVV.